The 17 T cell receptor beta chains given below trace back to one sample, sequenced in a study of CD8+CD57+ T cells in acquired aplastic anemia. Investigators profiled TCR beta VDJ and CDR3 from genomic DNA template. One entry per CDR3 protein, called by TCRdb with MiXCR from the reads. The sample holds about 130,000 distinct CDR3 sequences, around two fifths seen once. Sequenced material: sorted CD4+, CD8+, or CD8+CD57+ T cells (not recorded which) from PBMCs. Every receptor here comes from a human donor in good health, serving as a control.

Notes on this clonotype: This may be a read error, as it is one base from a much larger clone. This chain links TRBV12-3 or TRBV12-4 with TRBJ2-2, with D possibly matching TRBD1 (6 bases). This CDR3 region has 15 residues. V lost 2 bases and J 5 bases, leaving 12 bases between the germline ends. As DNA, the CDR3 is TGTGCCAGCAGTTTAAGGTCAGGGGTGACCGGGGAGCTGTTTTTT. Translated, it gives CASSLRSGVTGELFF.

This clonotype was observed at least ten times. This chain connects TRBV3-1 to TRBJ1-4, with D uncertain. This CDR3 spans 12 amino acids. Germline CDR1 is LGHDT and CDR2 is YNNKEL (reference sequence). Trimming cost V 1 base and J 11 bases, with 8 bases left between them. Here the CDR3 DNA reads TGTGCCAGCAGCCAAGGAGAGGACAAACTGTTTTTT. Protein product: CASSQGEDKLFF.

V is TRBV27 and J is TRBJ1-5; no firm D call. Deletions cut 0 bases from V and 7 bases from J, with 7 bases between. Per germline, CDR1 MNHEY and CDR2 SMNVEV (reference sequence). This CDR3 has 13 amino acids. CDR3 DNA: TGTGCCAGCAGTTTATCGATGCGCCAGCCCCAGCATTTT. It specifies CASSLSMRQPQHF.

Ten or more counts support this clonotype. The rearrangement joins TRBV12-3 or TRBV12-4 to TRBJ1-3; D is unclear. This CDR3 comprises 13 residues. V lost 7 bases and J lost 3, with 10 bases in between. The CDR3 is CASNVMGGNTIYF. CDR3 coding DNA: TGTGCCAGCAATGTTATGGGTGGAAACACCATATATTTT.

A few counts support this clonotype. The chain uses TRBV6-1 and TRBJ2-5; 8 nucleotides match TRBD1. V shed 10 bases, J shed 5 bases, and the junction held 9 bases outside the gene matches. The CDR3 spans 13 residues. Germline values: CDR1 MNHNS, CDR2 SASEGT. The CDR3 protein is CATDRGRGETQYF. In DNA, the CDR3 is TGTGCCACCGACAGGGGCCGCGGGGAGACCCAGTACTTC.

This clonotype has at least ten counts. The V call is TRBV7-8, the J call TRBJ2-2, with D tentatively TRBD1 (5 bases). Per the germline V gene, CDR1 is SGHVS and CDR2 is FQNEAQ. The CDR3 contains 15 residues. The V gene lost 4 bases and the J gene lost 6 bases, with 15 bases spanning the gap. The CDR3, as DNA: TGTGCCAGCAGCTCCGGAGCAGGGATCCCCGGGGAGCTGTTTTTT. This translates into CASSSGAGIPGELFF.

The rearrangement uses TRBV15 and TRBJ2-3; 14 bases are a match to TRBD2. The V gene's germline CDR1 is LNHNV and CDR2 YYDKDF (reference sequence). This CDR3 has 15 amino acids. The V segment lost 3 bases and the J segment 7 bases; nucleotides outside the gene matches: 3. CDR3 DNA sequence: TGTGCCACCAGCAGGGGGACTAGCGGGAGAAATACGCAGTATTTT. Translation gives CATSRGTSGRNTQYF.

This clonotype came up many times. This chain joins TRBV2 and TRBJ1-5; 7 bases agree with TRBD1. Germline CDR1 is SNHLY and CDR2 is FYNNEI. This CDR3 has 15 amino acids. V was clipped by 7 bases and J by 3 bases; unmatched bases: 9. The CDR3 protein is CASTTGDYDNQPQHF. In DNA, the CDR3 is TGTGCCAGCACTACAGGGGACTACGACAATCAGCCCCAGCATTTT.

The chain employs TRBV5-8 and TRBJ2-1; D may be TRBD2 (6 bases). Germline V lookup: CDR1 SGHTS, CDR2 YDEGEE. Trimming took off 5 bases at V and 6 bases at J, with 15 bases between the two ends. The CDR3 consists of 14 residues. The CDR3, as DNA: TGTGCCAGCAGGGAGGGGACCGTGGGCAATGAGCAGTTCTTC. It yields the protein CASREGTVGNEQFF.

This clonotype came up many times. The rearrangement uses TRBV9 and TRBJ2-1; D gene uncertain. Germline CDR1 and CDR2: SGDLS and YYNGEE. Trimming removed 1 base from V and 8 bases from J, with 10 bases in between. The CDR3 is 13 amino acids. This CDR3 reads CASSVRLQDEQFF. CDR3 nucleotides: TGTGCCAGCAGCGTACGGCTTCAGGATGAGCAGTTCTTC. Based on the CDR3 plus reference TRBV9 and TRBJ2-1, the full variable domain is DSGVTQTPKHLITATGQRVTLRCSPRSGDLSVYWYQQSLDQGLQFLIQYYNGEERAKGNILERFSAQQFPDLHSELNLSSLELGDSALYFCASSVRLQDEQFFGPGTRLTVL.

This clonotype was seen repeatedly, ten times or more. The chain is built from TRBV7-2 and TRBJ2-1, with no clear D. CDR3 length equals 16 residues. The germline V gene has CDR1 SGHTA and CDR2 FQGNSA. V was pared by 0 bases and J by 3 bases, with 12 bases between. CDR3 coding DNA: TGTGCCAGCAGCTTAGCGACCGACTTCGGCTACAATGAGCAGTTCTTC. Translated, it gives CASSLATDFGYNEQFF.

This clonotype was picked up many times. The chain links TRBV2 to TRBJ1-4, with unresolved D. CDR1 is SNHLY, CDR2 FYNNEI, per germline. The CDR3 covers 12 residues. Trimming pared 6 bases from V and 4 bases from J, leaving 6 bases between. The CDR3 DNA reads TGTGCCAGCAGGGCAAATAATGAAAAACTGTTTTTT. Translation: CASRANNEKLFF.

The CDR3 spells CATSDITEAGELLIYEQYF. The CDR3, as DNA: TGTGCCACCAGTGATATAACAGAGGCAGGGGAGTTACTCATCTACGAGCAGTACTTC. This chain links TRBV24-1 with TRBJ2-7; D might be TRBD1 (6 bases). There are 19 residues in the CDR3. The V end lost 3 bases, the J end lost 3 bases, and 26 bases lay between the germline ends. Germline CDR1 KGHDR, CDR2 SFDVKD.

This clonotype was observed a handful of times. The V and J genes are TRBV20-1 and TRBJ2-4, with D perhaps assigned TRBD1 or TRBD2 (5 bases each). Trimming took off 2 bases at V and 2 bases at J, with 19 bases between the two ends. The CDR3 runs 17 residues. Germline V gene sequence: CDR1 DFQATT, CDR2 SNEGSKA (reference sequence). CDR3 sequence reads: CSARSAGWDLSKNIQYF. The CDR3 DNA is TGCAGTGCTAGATCGGCAGGGTGGGACCTATCCAAAAACATTCAGTACTTC.

This clonotype was seen many times. The chain recombines TRBV4-1 with TRBJ1-1; D is undetermined. V was shortened by 1 base and J by 11 bases, with 8 bases between the two germline ends. The germline CDR1 and CDR2 sequences are MGHRA and YSYEKL. This CDR3 contains 11 residues. The CDR3 here is CASSQGGRAFF. In DNA, the CDR3 is TGCGCCAGCAGCCAAGGCGGCAGGGCTTTCTTT.

This clonotype was seen at least ten times. The genes are TRBV6-1 and TRBJ1-1; D not resolved. The V gene's germline CDR1 is MNHNS and CDR2 SASEGT. V was trimmed by 2 bases and J by 3 bases, leaving 10 bases between them. The CDR3 loop spans 14 amino acids. The CDR3 nucleotides are TGTGCCAGCAGTGAAACGGTAAAGGACACTGAAGCTTTCTTT. Protein product: CASSETVKDTEAFF.

The V gene is TRBV28, the J gene TRBJ2-7; TRBD1 or TRBD2 may be the D gene (6 bases each). The V gene lost 6 bases and the J gene lost 2 bases, with 11 bases spanning the gap. The length of the CDR3 is 13 residues. The germline gives CDR1 MDHEN, CDR2 SYDVKM. The CDR3 sequence is CASRLGGTYEQYF. In DNA, the CDR3 is TGTGCCAGCAGACTGGGGGGCACCTACGAGCAGTACTTC.